Detailed here is one T cell receptor (beta chain). Its antigen specificity is not known. Base qualities were left out, and no much larger clone turns up one base away. The record originates from a study of cytomegalovirus exposure and HLA in healthy donors (dated by TCRdb to 2016 to 2017). At the level of the whole study: An earlier analysis of roughly 500 of the donors reported 250 to 350 Gb of sequence data and about 100 million unique TCR beta sequences from about 179 million T cells. The study aimed to test whether cataloging public T cell receptors could reveal signatures of past pathogen exposure. High-throughput TCR immunosequencing, statistical association of individual TCRs with disease status, and machine learning were combined to predict cytomegalovirus infection status. An early release covering more than 500 HLA-typed donors comprised approximately 290 gigabases of sequencing data and around 86 million unique TCR sequences. Because of strong linkage in the cohort, four to six DR-DQ haplotypes were treated as single units for association and clustering. Both class I and class II loci were covered by HLA typing, at four-digit resolution. All discovery cohort repertoires had been generated on a single sequencing platform. The T cell repertoires of 550 to 850 subjects were profiled by immunosequencing and related to cytomegalovirus serostatus. On average, over 200,000 unique TCR beta nucleotide sequences were sequenced per donor among some 430 genotyped donors of the cohort, with around 19% of those sequences being non-productive. Of the 350 to 450 genotyped donors, around 81% fell in the genetic ancestry cluster associated with self-reported Caucasian donors. In a later genetic analysis, genome-wide SNP genotypes for about 55% of the roughly 700 donors were used, and that subset was treated as a discovery cohort. The number of donors typed differed by locus, with roughly 629-640 for A, B, C, DRB1 and DQB1, 522 for DQA1, approximately 580 for DPA1, and some 450 for DPB1. An earlier analysis of several hundred of the donors used high-throughput TCR beta sequencing to judge whether each TCR beta V gene segment behaved as functional or pseudogenic. A later analysis re-examined previously published TCR beta repertoires from more than 650 donors and added high-resolution HLA genotyping to investigate patterns of TCR occurrence. Donor age, sex, ethnicity and CMV serostatus were compiled alongside the repertoire data. Along with the approximately 700-subject first cohort, a separate validation cohort of more than 90 different subjects was used. Rather than drawing on any new phenotypic data, the later analysis identified candidate immune exposures from TCR beta sequences and the way those sequences occurred across donors. On the study overall, not on this receptor specifically: Several of the top co-occurrence clusters appeared to be linked to parvovirus B19, influenza, CMV and Epstein-Barr virus, according to a later analysis. In a later analysis, the rate of TCR association differed among HLA loci, with DRB1 alleles having the most associated TCRs and HLA-C alleles having the fewest. The study listed 164 TCR beta chains as associated with cytomegalovirus. Most TCR sequences were seen in very few donors, while some public TCRs were found in many individuals. The 87-base-pair reads could not distinguish some IMGT-functional V segments, including TRBV6-2 and TRBV6-3, so those segments were excluded. Cytomegalovirus status was reported to be diagnosed by the classifier with high specificity and sensitivity in both the original and validation cohorts. Linkage disequilibrium might explain the correlated functional status among segregating V segments, but an unknown experimental factor could not be ruled out. A further reported finding was that TCR beta sequences accurately predicted the HLA-A and HLA-B alleles for most subjects in the first cohort. A cluster of highly shared sequence variants was judged likely to represent a technical artifact of the sequencing pipeline. The authors suggested that the approach could potentially be generalized to other disease states and immunological phenotypes. Because some donors lacked HLA typing at each locus, the association tests relied only on the typed subset. A later analysis found that most CMV-associated TCR beta chains appeared HLA-restricted, with HLA associations seemingly driven largely by CMV exposure. In a later analysis, HLA-associated TCR beta chains showed more clonal expansion and lower generation probabilities than non-associated chains that were equally common. Roughly uniform sequencing depth across donors was assumed in presence/absence analyses, although this assumption may not hold. An earlier analysis of approximately 530 of the donors showed that most TCR beta V segments appeared in productive rearrangements either about 87% or about 30% of the time, which broadly matched IMGT annotations. The cohort was sequenced for TCR beta chains only, and without alpha or paired-chain data the features that could be detected were limited. For the cohort, immune exposure information was limited to CMV serostatus. A later genetic analysis associated a missense DCLRE1C variant with V-gene and J-gene trimming of TCR beta chains, and an independent cohort replicated the association. When HLA alleles, especially DR and DQ, strongly co-occurred, attributing TCR associations to individual alleles was difficult. In vitro tests confirmed that a few of the cytomegalovirus-associated TCR beta chains recognize cytomegalovirus antigens. In a later genetic analysis, fewer N-insertions in productive TCRs were reported among donors in an Asian-associated ancestry cluster than the roughly 700-donor mean. Specific HLA alleles were associated with 18,000 or so TCR beta sequences at a false discovery rate of 0.05 in a later analysis. Because counts were too low, about 15 rarely observed V segments, including chromosome 9 orphons, were left out of the earlier analysis of a few hundred of the donors.

Library generation was performed with the immunoSEQ multiplex PCR assay. For the multiplex PCR, a mixture combining 60 forward primers for TCR Vbeta segments and 13 reverse primers for TCR Jbeta segments was used. The CDR3 region of rearranged TCR beta genes was amplified from genomic DNA with a multiplex PCR assay. On the Illumina HiSeq System, the amplified TCR beta libraries were sequenced as 87-base-pair reads. On the study's bioinformatics: Across the 670 or so repertoires, a later analysis counted some 81 million unique TCR beta chains, approximately 10 million of which were shared by at least two donors. Raw reads were error-corrected and collapsed into unique sequences with a nearest-neighbor algorithm that merged closely related sequences to remove PCR and sequencing errors. CDR3 sequences were aligned to IMGT reference sequences to assign V, D and J gene segments. For a sequence to be retained, a match of at least six nucleotides was required to both a V gene segment and a J gene segment. A rearrangement was called productive if the CDR3 had no stop codons and remained in frame with V and J, and every other rearrangement was called non-productive. Following IMGT convention, CDR3 was defined as the stretch from the second conserved V-encoded cysteine to the conserved J-encoded phenylalanine. In an earlier analysis of 587 of the donors, sequences lacking an unambiguous match to a single V gene segment were excluded. In an earlier analysis of 587 of the donors, V segments were called functional above 56.7% productive rearrangements and were called segregating when the between-donor standard deviation exceeded 5%. A statistical classification framework was developed to diagnose cytomegalovirus status using the catalog of TCR beta chain sequences. In a later analysis, TCR nucleotide sequences were compared against IMGT/GENE-DB human TR gene sequences so that V and J genes could be assigned. The TCRdist pipeline was used in a later analysis to assign CDR3 sequences and most-parsimonious VDJ recombination scenarios. In a later analysis, each TCR beta chain was defined by its CDR3 amino acid sequence together with its V-gene family, and reads without a unique V-gene family were excluded. As a way to deal with suspected cross-contamination and a sequencing artifact, a later analysis dropped 450 to 600 nucleotide sequences that were highly shared and had low generation probability. In a later analysis, a clonal expansion index was calculated for each public chain from normalized within-repertoire ranks of inferred template counts. Generation probabilities in a later analysis came from a VDJ recombination model fitted to out-of-frame rearrangements, and those results were checked against IGoR. In a later analysis, hypergeometric tests were used to score TCR-TCR, TCR-HLA and TCR-CMV co-occurrence, with a repertoire-size bias correction applied to TCR pairs. To estimate false discovery rates, a later analysis permuted the HLA or CMV assignments 20 times. In a later analysis, co-occurring TCRs were grouped using DBSCAN, with TCRdist sequence similarity added in when clustering inside HLA-allele-positive subsets. Co-occurrence clustering excluded repertoires with fewer than 30,000 or more than 120,000 public chains, plus five with anomalous nucleotide sharing. The table was pulled from immuneACCESS by TCRdb, which kept in-frame rearrangements only. Such tables lose some clones; where checked, under half of the loss comes from unresolved V genes, and the rest has no known cause. V, J and clone size derive from that table, while D and trimming were established from the DNA sequence. The sample yields about 160,000 clones; over 80% were counted once. Roughly 6.3% of the sample is held by the ten biggest clonotypes.

The cohort was made up of under 800 healthy bone marrow donors. Cohort members were all nominally healthy when sampled, although unrecorded immune exposures were likely present. The donor tested CMV seropositive and was one of the 289 seropositive cohort members. A peripheral blood sample was provided by each donor, and peripheral blood mononuclear cells were used for TCR beta sequencing. The Qiagen DNeasy Blood Extraction Kit was used to extract genomic DNA from the blood cell samples. The CDR3 numbers 17 residues from cysteine through phenylalanine. Only the CDR3 DNA is retained, 51 bases long and in frame from the first base. A distance of 17 bases separates the germline ends of V and J, which lose 1 base and 4 bases respectively. CDR1 SGHVS and CDR2 FQNEAQ were looked up in the germline V gene.

The sequence derives from a male donor in good health and CMV-seropositive. This chain is built from TRBV7-8 and TRBJ1-3; a confident D gene designation cannot be given. Sequencing was carried out using PBMCs. The CDR3 in this case is CASSLGLSGKVGNTIYF. The DNA reads as follows: TGTGCCAGCAGCTTAGGCCTTTCCGGGAAGGTCGGAAACACCATATATTTT. Joined to the reference TRBV7-8 and TRBJ1-3 proteins, this CDR3 gives the full variable domain: GAGVSQSPRYKVAKRGQDVALRCDPISGHVSLFWYQQALGQGPEFLTYFQNEAQLDKSGLPSDRFFAERPEGSVSTLKIQRTQQEDSAVYLCASSLGLSGKVGNTIYFGEGSWLTVV.